The 5 T cell receptor beta chains given below trace back to one sample, sequenced in a study of cytomegalovirus exposure and HLA in healthy donors. The method was immunoSEQ multiplex PCR; TCRdb's version includes in-frame clones alone and lacks a portion of them. This table has 100,000 to 150,000 clones, nearly 90% appearing once. Sequences were obtained from PBMCs. The receptors come from a young woman in good health and CMV-seronegative.

V and J are TRBV14 and TRBJ1-1; D is undetermined. The germline V and J ends were trimmed by 0 bases and 0 bases, with 14 bases remaining between them. Looked up from germline, CDR1 is SGHDN and CDR2 is FVKESK. CDR3 length: 17 amino acids. This CDR3 reads CASSQDHGVGMNTEAFF. The CDR3 region has the DNA TGTGCCAGCAGCCAAGATCACGGGGTGGGGATGAACACTGAAGCTTTCTTT.

The chain employs TRBV25-1 and TRBJ1-1; D remains unclear. CDR3 length: 12 amino acids. From germline, CDR1 is MGHDK and CDR2 SYGVNS. V was trimmed by 5 bases and J by 1 base, leaving 5 bases between them. The CDR3 protein is CASSTGNTEAFF. The CDR3 DNA reads TGTGCCAGCAGTACGGGGAACACTGAAGCTTTCTTT.

The chain employs TRBV5-1 and TRBJ1-2; D not certain. V lost 1 base, J lost 8 bases, and 15 bases lay in between. The CDR3 contains 14 residues. Germline assignment: CDR1 SGHRS and CDR2 YFSETQ. This chain's CDR3 is CASSLSALVEGYTF. The DNA of the CDR3 is TGCGCCAGCAGCTTGAGCGCCCTTGTAGAGGGCTACACCTTC.

Only one count was recorded for this clone. The rearrangement uses TRBV5-1 and TRBJ2-1, with D perhaps matching TRBD2 (6 bases). V was cut by 2 bases and J by 8 bases, with 14 bases left in between. The germline gives CDR1 SGHRS, CDR2 YFSETQ. The CDR3 has 14 amino acids. This chain's CDR3 is CASSFETSLYEQFF. The DNA of the CDR3 is TGCGCCAGCAGCTTCGAGACTAGTCTCTATGAGCAGTTCTTC.

The V gene is TRBV11-2, the J gene TRBJ1-2; 9 positions match TRBD1. CDR3 length: 15 amino acids. Germline trimming cut 3 bases from V and 6 bases from J; bases unmatched to any gene: 8. Germline assignment: CDR1 SGHAT and CDR2 FQNNGV. The CDR3 protein is CASSLGGRDRDGYTF. CDR3 nucleotides: TGTGCCAGCAGCTTGGGGGGCAGGGACAGGGATGGCTACACCTTC.